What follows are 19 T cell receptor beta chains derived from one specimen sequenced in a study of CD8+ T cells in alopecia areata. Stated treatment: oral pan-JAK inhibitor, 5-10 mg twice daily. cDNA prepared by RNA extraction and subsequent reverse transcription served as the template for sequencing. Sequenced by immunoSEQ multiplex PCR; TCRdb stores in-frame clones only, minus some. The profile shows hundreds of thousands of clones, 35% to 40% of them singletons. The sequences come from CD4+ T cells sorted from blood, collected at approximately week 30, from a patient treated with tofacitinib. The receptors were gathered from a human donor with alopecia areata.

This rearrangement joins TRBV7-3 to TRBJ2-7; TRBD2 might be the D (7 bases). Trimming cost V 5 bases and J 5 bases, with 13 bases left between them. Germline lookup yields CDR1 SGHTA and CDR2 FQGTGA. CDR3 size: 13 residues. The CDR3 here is CASSPRGADEQYF. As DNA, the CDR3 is TGTGCCAGCAGCCCTCGGGGGGCTGACGAGCAGTACTTC. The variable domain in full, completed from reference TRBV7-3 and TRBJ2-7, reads GAGVSQTPSNKVTEKGKYVELRCDPISGHTALYWYRQSLGQGPEFLIYFQGTGAADDSGLPNDRFFAVRPEGSVSTLKIQRTERGDSAVYLCASSPRGADEQYFGPGTRLTVT.

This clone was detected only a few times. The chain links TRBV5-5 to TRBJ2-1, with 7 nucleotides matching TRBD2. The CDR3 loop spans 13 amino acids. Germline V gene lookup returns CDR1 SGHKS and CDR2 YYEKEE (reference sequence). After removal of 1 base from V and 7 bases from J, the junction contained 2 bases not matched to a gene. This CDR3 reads CASSLTSVNEQFF. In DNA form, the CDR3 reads TGTGCCAGCAGCTTGACTAGCGTGAATGAGCAGTTCTTC. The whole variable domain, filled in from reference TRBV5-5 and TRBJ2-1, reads DAGVTQSPTHLIKTRGQQVTLRCSPISGHKSVSWYQQVLGQGPQFIFQYYEKEERGRGNFPDRFSARQFPNYSSELNVNALLLGDSALYLCASSLTSVNEQFFGPGTRLTVL.

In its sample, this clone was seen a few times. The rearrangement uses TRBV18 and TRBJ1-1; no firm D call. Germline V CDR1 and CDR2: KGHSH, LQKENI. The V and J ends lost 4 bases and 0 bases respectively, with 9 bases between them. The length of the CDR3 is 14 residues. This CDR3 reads CASSLISMNTEAFF. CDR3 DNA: TGTGCCAGCTCACTCATATCCATGAACACTGAAGCTTTCTTT.

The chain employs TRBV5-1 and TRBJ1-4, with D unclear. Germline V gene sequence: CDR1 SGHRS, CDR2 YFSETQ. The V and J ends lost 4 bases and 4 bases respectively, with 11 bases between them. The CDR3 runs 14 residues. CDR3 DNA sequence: TGCGCCAGCAGCGTGGGTTCAGTTAATGAAAAACTGTTTTTT. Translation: CASSVGSVNEKLFF.

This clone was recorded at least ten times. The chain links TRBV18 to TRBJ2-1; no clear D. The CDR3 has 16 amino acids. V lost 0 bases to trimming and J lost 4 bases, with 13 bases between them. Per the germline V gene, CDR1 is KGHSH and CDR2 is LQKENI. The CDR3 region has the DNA TGTGCCAGCTCACCACCGAGTCAGAACATATACAATGAGCAGTTCTTC. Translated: CASSPPSQNIYNEQFF.

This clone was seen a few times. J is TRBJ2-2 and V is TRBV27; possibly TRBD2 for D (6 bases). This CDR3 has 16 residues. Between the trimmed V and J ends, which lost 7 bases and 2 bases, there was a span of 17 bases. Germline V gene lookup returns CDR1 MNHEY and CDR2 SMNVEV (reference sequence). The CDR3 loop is CASNTWRGQNTGELFF. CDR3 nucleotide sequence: TGTGCCAGCAACACTTGGAGGGGTCAAAACACCGGGGAGCTGTTTTTT.

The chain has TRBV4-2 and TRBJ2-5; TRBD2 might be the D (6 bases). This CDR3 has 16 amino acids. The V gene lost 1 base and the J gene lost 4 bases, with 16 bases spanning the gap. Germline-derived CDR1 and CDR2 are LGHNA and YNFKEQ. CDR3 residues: CASSQGAGGLPETQYF. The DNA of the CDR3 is TGTGCCAGCAGCCAAGGGGCCGGAGGGCTACCAGAGACCCAGTACTTC.

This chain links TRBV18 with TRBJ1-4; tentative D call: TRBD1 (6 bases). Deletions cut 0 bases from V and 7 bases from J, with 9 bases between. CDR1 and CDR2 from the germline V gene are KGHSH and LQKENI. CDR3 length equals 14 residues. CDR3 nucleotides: TGTGCCAGCTCACCACCGGGGGCGGGTGAAAAACTGTTTTTT. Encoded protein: CASSPPGAGEKLFF.

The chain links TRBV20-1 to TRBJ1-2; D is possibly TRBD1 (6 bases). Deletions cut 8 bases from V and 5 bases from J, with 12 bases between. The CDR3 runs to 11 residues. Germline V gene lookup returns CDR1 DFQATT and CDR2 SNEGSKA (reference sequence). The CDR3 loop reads CSMGHPYGYTF. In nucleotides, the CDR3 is TGCAGTATGGGACACCCTTATGGCTACACCTTC.

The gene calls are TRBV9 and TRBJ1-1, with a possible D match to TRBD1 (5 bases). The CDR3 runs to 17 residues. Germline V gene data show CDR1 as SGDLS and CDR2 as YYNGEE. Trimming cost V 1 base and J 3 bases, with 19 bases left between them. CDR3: CASSVFQTGLGDTEAFF. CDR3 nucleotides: TGTGCCAGCAGCGTATTCCAAACAGGTCTCGGGGACACTGAAGCTTTCTTT. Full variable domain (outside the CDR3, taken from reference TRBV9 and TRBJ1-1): DSGVTQTPKHLITATGQRVTLRCSPRSGDLSVYWYQQSLDQGLQFLIQYYNGEERAKGNILERFSAQQFPDLHSELNLSSLELGDSALYFCASSVFQTGLGDTEAFFGQGTRLTVV.

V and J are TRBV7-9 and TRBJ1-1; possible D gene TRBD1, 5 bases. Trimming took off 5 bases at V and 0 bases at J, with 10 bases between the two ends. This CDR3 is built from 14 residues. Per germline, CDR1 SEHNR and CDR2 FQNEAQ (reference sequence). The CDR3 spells CASSPTGMNTEAFF. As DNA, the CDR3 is TGTGCCAGCAGCCCCACAGGAATGAACACTGAAGCTTTCTTT.

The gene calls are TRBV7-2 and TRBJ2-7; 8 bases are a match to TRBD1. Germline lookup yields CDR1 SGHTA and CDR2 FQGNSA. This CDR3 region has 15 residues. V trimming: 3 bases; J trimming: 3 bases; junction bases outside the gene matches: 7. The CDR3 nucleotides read TGTGCCAGCAGCTTCGGACAGGGTGGGTTCTACGAGCAGTACTTC. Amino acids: CASSFGQGGFYEQYF. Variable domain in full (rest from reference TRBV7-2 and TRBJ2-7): GAGVSQSPSNKVTEKGKDVELRCDPISGHTALYWYRQSLGQGLEFLIYFQGNSAPDKSGLPSDRFSAERTGGSVSTLTIQRTQQEDSAVYLCASSFGQGGFYEQYFGPGTRLTVT.

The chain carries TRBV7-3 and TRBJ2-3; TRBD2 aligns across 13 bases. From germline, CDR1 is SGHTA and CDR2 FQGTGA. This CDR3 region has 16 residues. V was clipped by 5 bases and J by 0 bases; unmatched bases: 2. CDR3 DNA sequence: TGTGCCAGCAGCCAGGGACTAGCGGGGAGCACAGATACGCAGTATTTT. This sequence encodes CASSQGLAGSTDTQYF.

CDR3 sequence: CASSDRDRANEKLFF. In nucleotides, the CDR3 is TGTGCCAGCAGTGACCGGGACAGGGCTAATGAAAAACTGTTTTTT. The gene calls are TRBV25-1 and TRBJ1-4; 9 nucleotides line up with TRBD1. The length of the CDR3 is 15 residues. CDR1 and CDR2 from the germline V gene are MGHDK and SYGVNS. With 3 bases clipped from V and 3 bases from J, the junction kept 2 bases outside the gene matches. The full variable domain, rest sourced from reference TRBV25-1 and TRBJ1-4, is EADIYQTPRYLVIGTGKKITLECSQTMGHDKMYWYQQDPGMELHLIHYSYGVNSTEKGDLSSESTVSRIRTEHFPLTLESARPSHTSQYLCASSDRDRANEKLFFGSGTQLSVL.

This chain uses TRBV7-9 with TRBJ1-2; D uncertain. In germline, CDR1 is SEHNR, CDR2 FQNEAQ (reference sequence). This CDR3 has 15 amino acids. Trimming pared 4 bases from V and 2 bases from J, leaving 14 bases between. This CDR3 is CASSSTRRSNYGYTF. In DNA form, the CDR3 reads TGTGCCAGCAGCTCGACCCGCCGGTCCAACTATGGCTACACCTTC.

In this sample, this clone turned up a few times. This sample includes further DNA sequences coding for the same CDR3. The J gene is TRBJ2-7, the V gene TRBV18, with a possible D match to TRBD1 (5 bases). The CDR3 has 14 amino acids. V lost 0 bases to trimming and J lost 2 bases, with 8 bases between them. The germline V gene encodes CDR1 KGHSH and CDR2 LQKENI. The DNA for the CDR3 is TGTGCCAGCTCACCACCGGCAGGGACCTACGAGCAGTACTTC. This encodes CASSPPAGTYEQYF.

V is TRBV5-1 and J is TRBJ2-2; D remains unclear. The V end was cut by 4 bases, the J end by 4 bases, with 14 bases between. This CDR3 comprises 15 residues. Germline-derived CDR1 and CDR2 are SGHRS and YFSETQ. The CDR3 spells CASSALPGTTGELFF. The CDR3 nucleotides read TGCGCCAGCAGCGCACTTCCGGGTACCACCGGGGAGCTGTTTTTT.

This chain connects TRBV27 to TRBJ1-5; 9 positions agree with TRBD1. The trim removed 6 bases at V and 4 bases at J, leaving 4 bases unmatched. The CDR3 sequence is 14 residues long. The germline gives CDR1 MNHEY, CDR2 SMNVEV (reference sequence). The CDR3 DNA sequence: TGTGCCAGCAGGGGACAGGGTGGAAATCAGCCCCAGCATTTT. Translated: CASRGQGGNQPQHF.

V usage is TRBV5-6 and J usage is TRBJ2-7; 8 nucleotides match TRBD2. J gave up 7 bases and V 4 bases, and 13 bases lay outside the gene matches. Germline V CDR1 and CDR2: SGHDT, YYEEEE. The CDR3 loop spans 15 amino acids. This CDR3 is CASSPPPAGVREQYF. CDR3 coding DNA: TGTGCCAGCAGCCCCCCCCCAGCGGGAGTTAGGGAGCAGTACTTC.